This T cell receptor beta chain came from a study of breast tumors, draining lymph nodes, adjacent tissues. This clonotype was counted many times. Antigen: not known. The V and J ends lost 6 bases and 4 bases, in that order; junction bases with no gene match: 15. Per germline, CDR1 DFQATT and CDR2 SNEGSKA (reference sequence). This CDR3 has 16 amino acids. TCRdb independently ran MiXCR on the multiplex PCR reads; one entry per CDR3 protein. Of more than 10,000 distinct CDR3 sequences detected, approximately 70% appear once; the ten largest clones hold 35% to 50%. Study-level findings and limits: Tumor T cell lymph node origin was a supported hypothesis, not proven. Tumors had less TCR diversity than lymph nodes, more than nontumor tissue. Most tumor T cells seemingly derive from lymph node, then expand in tumor. Compared with basal-like, luminal-like tumors shared significantly more repertoire with nontumor tissue.

This chain joins TRBV20-1 and TRBJ2-1; TRBD1 aligns across 7 bases. The TCR sequence derives from a female donor with breast cancer. Some clones in this sample may be carry-over from other donors' samples. Sequenced material: tumor-adjacent breast tissue. The CDR3 DNA reads TGCAGTGCCACCGGCGGTACAGGGGCCTTTTACAATGAGCAGTTCTTC. Protein: CSATGGTGAFYNEQFF.